The 31 T cell receptor beta chains below come from one sample, sequenced in a study of T cell responses to AZD1222 COVID-19 vaccine. The method was immunoSEQ multiplex PCR; TCRdb's version includes in-frame clones alone and lacks a portion of them. Of about 110,000 clones in the sample, roughly 84% are singletons; the top ten hold roughly 3%. The input for sequencing was peripheral blood, taken on day 0 of AZD1222 vaccination. The receptors were gathered from an adult in good health.

The chain is built from TRBV10-3 and TRBJ1-2, with 11 bases matching TRBD1. In germline, CDR1 is ENHRY, CDR2 SYGVKD. CDR3 size: 14 residues. The ends lost 7 bases at V and 6 bases at J; junction bases unmatched: 7. The CDR3 DNA sequence: TGTGCCATCAACCCGGGACAGGGGGTAGATGGCTACACCTTC. Amino acid sequence: CAINPGQGVDGYTF.

The chain links TRBV5-4 to TRBJ2-3; tentatively, D is TRBD2 (5 bases). CDR3 length: 16 amino acids. V lost 4 bases and J lost 0, with 15 bases in between. CDR1 and CDR2 (germline): SGHNT, YYREEE (reference sequence). This CDR3 reads CASSTLVEPSTDTQYF. In nucleotides, the CDR3 is TGTGCCAGCAGCACACTAGTTGAACCTAGCACAGATACGCAGTATTTT.

In its sample, this clone was seen a few times. Here the CDR3 DNA reads TGTGCCAGCGTCCAGGGGAATCAAGAGACCCAGTACTTC. Translation: CASVQGNQETQYF. The chain carries TRBV5-5 and TRBJ2-5; tentative D call: TRBD1 (6 bases). V dropped 7 bases and J dropped 2 bases, with 12 bases sitting between them. CDR3 size: 13 residues. CDR1 is SGHKS, CDR2 YYEKEE, per germline (reference sequence).

This sequence joins TRBV10-1 and TRBJ2-3; the match to TRBD2 covers 8 bases. V gave up 2 bases and J gave up 6 bases; unmatched junction bases: 7. This CDR3 is built from 15 residues. Germline V gene data show CDR1 as WNHNN and CDR2 as SYGVQD (reference sequence). CDR3 bases: TGCGCCAGCAGTGAGCCGGGACTAGGACGGGATACGCAGTATTTT. As protein: CASSEPGLGRDTQYF.

The chain joins TRBV27 to TRBJ2-7, with 9 bases lining up with TRBD1. Germline lookup yields CDR1 MNHEY and CDR2 SMNVEV (reference sequence). This CDR3 is 14 amino acids long. Germline trimming cut 4 bases from V and 3 bases from J; bases unmatched to any gene: 4. CDR3 sequence (DNA): TGTGCCAGCAGTTGGGGACAGGGAAGCTACGAGCAGTACTTC. This translates into CASSWGQGSYEQYF.

The V and J genes are TRBV5-4 and TRBJ1-2, with 8 bases that match TRBD1. The length of the CDR3 is 16 residues. V lost 4 bases, J lost 2 bases, and 10 bases stayed unmatched. CDR1 is SGHNT, CDR2 YYREEE, per germline (reference sequence). The CDR3 protein is CASSPVATGANYGYTF. The CDR3 nucleotides are TGTGCCAGCAGCCCGGTGGCGACAGGGGCCAACTATGGCTACACCTTC.

The V and J genes are TRBV6-4 and TRBJ1-2; D remains unclear. Trimming took 7 bases from V and 1 from J, leaving 19 bases between them. The CDR3 is made up of 16 amino acids. CDR1 and CDR2 from the germline V gene are MRHNA and SNTAGT. The CDR3 loop is CASTEPGPTYNYGYTF. CDR3 bases: TGTGCCAGCACTGAACCTGGACCTACCTATAACTATGGCTACACCTTC.

This chain connects TRBV5-1 to TRBJ2-6; 7 bases map to TRBD1. Trimming removed 4 bases from V and 1 base from J; junction bases left unmatched: 8. The CDR3 is 17 residues long. Germline loops: CDR1 SGHRS, CDR2 YFSETQ. The DNA of the CDR3 is TGCGCCAGCAGCACGGGGACAGCACTTTCTGGGGCCAACGTCCTGACTTTC. It specifies CASSTGTALSGANVLTF.

The chain links TRBV28 to TRBJ1-6; 8 positions agree with TRBD1. Germline V lookup: CDR1 MDHEN, CDR2 SYDVKM. V gave up 5 bases and J gave up 7 bases; unmatched junction bases: 7. The CDR3 sequence is 15 residues long. CDR3 bases: TGTGCCAGCAGTCGCAAACCAGGGGGCAATTCACCCCTCCACTTT. This translates into CASSRKPGGNSPLHF.

The chain recombines TRBV5-1 with TRBJ1-5, with D perhaps TRBD1 (5 bases). The CDR3 has 13 amino acids. CDR1 and CDR2 (germline): SGHRS, YFSETQ. The V end lost 4 bases, the J end lost 4 bases, and 9 bases lay between the germline ends. The CDR3 loop reads CASSVGPNQPQHF. Written as DNA, the CDR3 is TGCGCCAGCAGCGTGGGACCGAATCAGCCCCAGCATTTT.

This clone came up once. This rearrangement joins TRBV15 to TRBJ1-5; 7 bases agree with TRBD1. This CDR3 is built from 14 residues. The trim removed 5 bases at V and 3 bases at J, leaving 4 bases unmatched. Germline loops: CDR1 LNHNV, CDR2 YYDKDF (reference sequence). This CDR3 is CATSGGTANQPQHF. In DNA, the CDR3 is TGTGCCACCAGCGGCGGGACAGCCAATCAGCCCCAGCATTTT.

V gene TRBV29-1 combines with J gene TRBJ2-3, with D perhaps TRBD1 (5 bases). This CDR3 contains 13 residues. The germline gives CDR1 SQVTM, CDR2 ANQGSEA. V was pared by 7 bases and J by 1 base, with 12 bases between. CDR3 nucleotide sequence: TGCAGCGGCATGATAGGGGGCACAGATACGCAGTATTTT. It specifies CSGMIGGTDTQYF.

The chain joins TRBV28 to TRBJ2-2; D possibly corresponds to TRBD2 (5 bases). Germline lookup yields CDR1 MDHEN and CDR2 SYDVKM. The CDR3 extends over 17 amino acids. V lost 2 bases to trimming and J lost 6 bases, with 19 bases between them. This CDR3 is CASSLGPGEFFPGELFF. The CDR3 DNA is TGTGCCAGCAGTTTAGGGCCCGGGGAGTTCTTCCCCGGGGAGCTGTTTTTT. Together with reference TRBV28 and TRBJ2-2, the CDR3 gives the full variable domain: DVKVTQSSRYLVKRTGEKVFLECVQDMDHENMFWYRQDPGLGLRLIYFSYDVKMKEKGDIPEGYSVSREKKERFSLILESASTNQTSMYLCASSLGPGEFFPGELFFGEGSRLTVL.

The rearrangement links TRBV6-4 to TRBJ2-1; D possibly corresponds to TRBD2 (5 bases). Germline values: CDR1 MRHNA, CDR2 SNTAGT. CDR3 length: 13 amino acids. V lost 0 bases, J lost 5 bases, and 5 bases lay in between. In DNA form, the CDR3 reads TGTGCCAGCAGTGACTCGGGAGACAATGAGCAGTTCTTC. Protein sequence: CASSDSGDNEQFF.

The rearrangement links TRBV5-1 to TRBJ1-3; D is unresolved. The germline CDR1 and CDR2 sequences are SGHRS and YFSETQ. The V end was cut by 2 bases, the J end by 0 bases, with 12 bases between. The CDR3 loop spans 16 amino acids. This chain's CDR3 is CASSFAAGRSGNTIYF. In DNA form, the CDR3 reads TGCGCCAGCAGCTTTGCGGCCGGTCGCTCTGGAAACACCATATATTTT.

The V call is TRBV3-1 (or the pseudogene TRBV3-2), the J call TRBJ2-7; possibly TRBD1 for D (6 bases). The CDR3 runs to 14 residues. Germline CDR1 LGHDT, CDR2 YNNKEL (reference sequence). V was cut by 4 bases and J by 2 bases, with 12 bases left in between. The CDR3 loop is CASSLGTLAYEQYF. DNA of the CDR3: TGTGCCAGCAGCCTTGGGACACTCGCCTACGAGCAGTACTTC.

The chain carries TRBV19 and TRBJ2-7; D possibly uses TRBD1 or TRBD2 (5 bases each). The germline CDR1 and CDR2 sequences are LNHDA and SQIVND (reference sequence). The V and J ends lost 6 bases and 0 bases respectively, with 15 bases between them. This CDR3 is built from 15 residues. This chain's CDR3 is CASRDPGLLSYEQYF. DNA of the CDR3: TGTGCCAGTAGAGATCCGGGGCTACTCTCCTACGAGCAGTACTTC.

V and J are TRBV5-6 and TRBJ1-2; 8 bases line up with TRBD1. Germline V CDR1 and CDR2: SGHDT, YYEEEE. J lost 4 bases, V lost 4 bases, and 9 bases had no gene match. The CDR3 spans 15 residues. DNA for the CDR3: TGTGCCAGCAGCCCTGGCACAGGGGGTGGCTATGGCTACACCTTC. Translation: CASSPGTGGGYGYTF. Looking up the rest from reference TRBV5-6 and TRBJ1-2 gives the full variable domain: DAGVTQSPTHLIKTRGQQVTLRCSPKSGHDTVSWYQQALGQGPQFIFQYYEEEERQRGNFPDRFSGHQFPNYSSELNVNALLLGDSALYLCASSPGTGGGYGYTFGSGTRLTVV.

This chain joins TRBV10-2 and TRBJ1-5, with 11 bases that match TRBD1. Germline V CDR1 and CDR2: WSHSY, SAAADI. Trimming at V came to 10 bases and at J to 7 bases, leaving 9 bases not matched to a gene. The CDR3 is made up of 14 amino acids. This chain's CDR3 is CATTGQGASQPQHF. CDR3 DNA: TGCGCCACCACTGGACAGGGGGCCTCGCAGCCCCAGCATTTT.

The CDR3 loop reads CASSLGTGGGYTF. DNA of the CDR3: TGTGCCAGCAGCTTGGGGACAGGAGGAGGCTACACCTTC. The rearrangement links TRBV7-3 to TRBJ1-2; 8 bases agree with TRBD1. The J segment lost 8 bases and the V segment lost 3 bases, leaving 5 bases of the junction unmatched. There are 13 residues in the CDR3. Germline assignment: CDR1 SGHTA and CDR2 FQGTGA.

CDR3 nucleotide sequence: TGTGCCAGCAGCTTAGGCTACGGGGGGGCGGAGACCCAGTACTTC. Protein: CASSLGYGGAETQYF. This sequence joins TRBV7-2 and TRBJ2-5, with TRBD2 identical over 8 bases. Looked up from germline, CDR1 is SGHTA and CDR2 is FQGNSA. CDR3 length equals 15 residues. V dropped 1 base and J dropped 5; count of bases not matched to a gene: 6.

The chain recombines TRBV7-2 with TRBJ1-4, with 7 bases identical to TRBD1. The CDR3 contains 15 residues. CDR1 is SGHTA and CDR2 is FQGNSA in the germline V gene. The V gene end was trimmed by 4 bases and the J gene end by 2 bases; junction bases not matched to a gene: 4. The CDR3 bases are TGTGCCAGCAGCTCTCGACAGGGTACTAATGAAAAACTGTTTTTT. Its translation is CASSSRQGTNEKLFF.

The J gene is TRBJ1-2, the V gene TRBV4-2; D remains unclear. The CDR3 spans 14 residues. With 4 bases removed from V and 4 bases from J, the gap between germline ends came to 13 bases. Germline loops: CDR1 LGHNA, CDR2 YNFKEQ. The CDR3 reads CASSPLTPPYGYTF. The DNA of the CDR3 is TGTGCCAGCAGCCCACTTACACCTCCCTATGGCTACACCTTC.

This clone has only a few counts. This rearrangement joins TRBV5-6 to TRBJ1-5; TRBD1 might be the D (5 bases). Deletions cut 4 bases from V and 4 bases from J, with 15 bases between. This CDR3 region has 15 residues. Germline assignment: CDR1 SGHDT and CDR2 YYEEEE. CDR3 nucleotides: TGTGCCAGCAGCCCGGGACCCCGAAAGAATCAGCCCCAGCATTTT. This gives the protein CASSPGPRKNQPQHF.

The V and J genes are TRBV3-1 (or the pseudogene TRBV3-2) and TRBJ1-4, with D tentatively TRBD1 (5 bases). The CDR3 sequence is 13 residues long. The V gene lost 6 bases and the J gene lost 0 bases, with 5 bases spanning the gap. CDR1 LGHDT and CDR2 YNNKEL come from the germline V gene (reference sequence). The CDR3 DNA reads as TGTGCCAGCAGGGGGGCAACTAATGAAAAACTGTTTTTT. It specifies CASRGATNEKLFF.

The chain joins TRBV7-9 to TRBJ2-3; the D gene is possibly TRBD2 (6 bases). The CDR3 runs 15 residues. Germline V CDR1 and CDR2: SEHNR, FQNEAQ (reference sequence). V lost 1 base and J 0 bases, leaving 8 bases between the germline ends. The CDR3: CASSLGGVSTDTQYF. The CDR3 nucleotides read TGTGCCAGCAGCTTAGGGGGGGTGAGCACAGATACGCAGTATTTT.

V is TRBV21-1 and J is TRBJ2-7; TRBD1 is the table's D call and was not checked against the DNA. TRBV21-1 is a known pseudogene. The CDR3 spans 16 residues. CDR3 coding DNA: TGTGCCAGCAGCGCCTCCCCGGGACAGGGGGGCTACGAGCAGTACTTC. Its translation: CASSASPGQGGYEQYF.

This clone is a singleton in its sample. The chain uses TRBV2 and TRBJ2-5; TRBD1 or TRBD2 may be the D gene (6 bases each). V lost 6 bases, J lost 7 bases, and 18 bases lay in between. Germline V gene lookup returns CDR1 SNHLY and CDR2 FYNNEI. The CDR3 consists of 14 residues. CDR3: CASSDRGGSGTQYF. Written as DNA, the CDR3 is TGTGCCAGCAGCGACAGAGGGGGGTCGGGGACCCAGTACTTC.

This rearrangement joins TRBV5-1 to TRBJ2-7; weak D call: TRBD2 (7 bases). The length of the CDR3 is 17 residues. The germline CDR1 and CDR2 sequences are SGHRS and YFSETQ. V lost 3 bases and J 2 bases, leaving 21 bases between the germline ends. CDR3 DNA: TGCGCCAGCAGCTGGGCCTTCGGGGAGGGGGATACCTACGAGCAGTACTTC. This translates into CASSWAFGEGDTYEQYF.

The genes are TRBV5-1 and TRBJ2-2; either TRBD1 or TRBD2 may supply D (5 bases each). Germline lookup yields CDR1 SGHRS and CDR2 YFSETQ. The CDR3 length is 13 residues. V was shortened by 2 bases and J by 6 bases, with 8 bases between the two germline ends. The CDR3 loop reads CASSFGTPGELFF. The DNA for the CDR3 is TGCGCCAGCAGCTTCGGGACCCCCGGGGAGCTGTTTTTT.

The chain combines TRBV30 with TRBJ2-7; D might be TRBD1 or TRBD2, each matching 5 bases. The V end lost 2 bases, the J end lost 3 bases, and 17 bases lay between the germline ends. CDR3 length: 15 amino acids. Germline CDR1 GTSNPN, CDR2 SVGIG (reference sequence). The CDR3 nucleotides are TGTGCCTGGAGTAGAGGGGCCCCCGGTTTCTACGAGCAGTACTTC. This codes for CAWSRGAPGFYEQYF. Looking up the rest from reference TRBV30 and TRBJ2-7 gives the full variable domain: SQTIHQWPATLVQPVGSPLSLECTVEGTSNPNLYWYRQAAGRGLQLLFYSVGIGQISSEVPQNLSASRPQDRQFILSSKKLLLSDSGFYLCAWSRGAPGFYEQYFGPGTRLTVT.